Listed here are 21 T cell receptor beta chains from one sample, sequenced in a study of shared clonotypes between healthy human individuals (dated by TCRdb to the early 2020s). Library generation was performed with the immunoSEQ multiplex PCR assay. TCRdb's version of the immuneACCESS table is confined to in-frame rearrangements and falls short of the full clone set. An unresolved V gene accounts for under half of the shortfall where checked; the remainder is of unknown origin. This sample is represented by fewer than 3 million clones; 85% to 95% of them were singletons. Together, the top ten hold 0.37% of the sample. Material: naive CD4+ T cells from PBMCs. The sample's cell subset or site label is to be understood as: CD45RA+ positively selected. The source is a man aged 18 to 30 in good health. Some clones in this sample may be carry-over from other donors' samples.

The chain is built from TRBV28 and TRBJ1-2, with 9 bases matching TRBD1. CDR1 and CDR2 (germline): MDHEN, SYDVKM. The J segment lost 8 bases and the V segment lost 8 bases, leaving 12 bases of the junction unmatched. The CDR3 totals 14 residues. The CDR3 DNA follows: TGTGCCAGCGGTCGCCAACAGGGGGCGGGCGGCTACACCTTC. Translating gives CASGRQQGAGGYTF.

The genes are TRBV28 and TRBJ1-5; D remains unclear. Germline CDR1 is MDHEN and CDR2 is SYDVKM. Trimming took 1 base from V and 9 from J, leaving 7 bases between them. There are 12 residues in the CDR3. The CDR3 nucleotides are TGTGCCAGCAGTTTATTGTACCGGCCCCAGCATTTT. Residues: CASSLLYRPQHF.

V gene TRBV27 combines with J gene TRBJ1-1, with D perhaps TRBD1 (5 bases). V was shortened by 4 bases and J by 8 bases, with 14 bases between the two germline ends. Germline V lookup: CDR1 MNHEY, CDR2 SMNVEV (reference sequence). CDR3 length: 13 amino acids. In DNA form, the CDR3 reads TGTGCCAGCAGTTCTCCAGGGAGGGAGGAAGCTTTCTTT. Translated, it gives CASSSPGREEAFF.

V gene TRBV15 combines with J gene TRBJ2-5; 8 positions agree with TRBD2. Germline-derived CDR1 and CDR2 are LNHNV and YYDKDF (reference sequence). V lost 1 base, J lost 4 bases, and 5 bases stayed unmatched. The CDR3 has 15 residues. In DNA, the CDR3 is TGTGCCACCAGCAGAGGCTTTGCGGGAGGAGAGACCCAGTACTTC. Translating gives CATSRGFAGGETQYF.

About this clone itself: Other nucleotide sequences in the sample specify the same CDR3. The chain couples TRBV7-9 to TRBJ2-1, with D possibly TRBD1 on 6 matching bases. The CDR3 is 14 amino acids. V shed 6 bases and J shed 3 bases, with 12 bases lying between them. Germline CDR1 is SEHNR and CDR2 is FQNEAQ (reference sequence). The CDR3 loop reads CASSSTGFYNEQFF. CDR3 in DNA: TGTGCCAGCAGTTCCACAGGGTTCTACAATGAGCAGTTCTTC.

In this sample, this clone turned up a few times. The chain employs TRBV6-1 and TRBJ2-1; D possibly corresponds to TRBD1 (5 bases). This CDR3 spans 15 amino acids. With 4 bases removed from V and 0 bases from J, the gap between germline ends came to 10 bases. Germline assignment: CDR1 MNHNS and CDR2 SASEGT. The CDR3 DNA reads as TGTGCCAGCAGTGGGTACAGGAGCTCCTACAATGAGCAGTTCTTC. This translates into CASSGYRSSYNEQFF.

The V call is TRBV28, the J call TRBJ1-2; 7 nucleotides align to TRBD1. V was clipped by 7 bases and J by 5 bases; unmatched bases: 7. The CDR3 contains 13 residues. Germline V gene data show CDR1 as MDHEN and CDR2 as SYDVKM. For the CDR3, the DNA is TGTGCCAGCAACAGACAGGGACCTTATGGCTACACCTTC. This codes for CASNRQGPYGYTF.

Details on this clone: Within the sample, other DNA sequences also encode this same CDR3. The chain is built from TRBV5-1 and TRBJ2-5; no definite D call. Trimming cost V 0 bases and J 4 bases, with 7 bases left between them. CDR1 is SGHRS and CDR2 is YFSETQ in the germline V gene. The CDR3 is 13 amino acids. CDR3 protein: CASSLGVLETQYF. The CDR3 DNA is TGCGCCAGCAGCTTGGGCGTCCTAGAGACCCAGTACTTC.

The chain couples TRBV7-2 to TRBJ2-1, with TRBD2 matching over 13 bases. Germline V CDR1 and CDR2: SGHTA, FQGNSA. Trimming took 5 bases from V and 9 from J; bases not matched to a gene: 7. This CDR3 has 15 residues. CDR3 sequence: CASSELAGGFGEQFF. As DNA, the CDR3 is TGTGCCAGCAGCGAACTAGCGGGAGGGTTCGGTGAGCAGTTCTTC.

The chain joins TRBV11-2 to TRBJ2-7, with D possibly called TRBD1 or TRBD2 (5 bases each). Germline-derived CDR1 and CDR2 are SGHAT and FQNNGV. Trimming removed 2 bases at V and 7 bases at J, with 18 bases between. The CDR3 runs 15 residues. As DNA, the CDR3 is TGTGCCAGCAGCTTACTGCTCGGGAAGAGGGGAGAGCAGTACTTC. Its translation is CASSLLLGKRGEQYF.

This chain links TRBV27 with TRBJ1-2; D is possibly TRBD1 (6 bases). This CDR3 has 14 amino acids. V was trimmed by 4 bases and J by 1 base, leaving 10 bases between them. Germline CDR1 and CDR2: MNHEY and SMNVEV (reference sequence). CDR3 coding DNA: TGTGCCAGCAGTTCCAACAGGGTTAACTATGGCTACACCTTC. Protein sequence: CASSSNRVNYGYTF.

This chain links TRBV28 with TRBJ2-1; 7 nucleotides match TRBD1. Germline assignment: CDR1 MDHEN and CDR2 SYDVKM. Germline trimming cut 3 bases from V and 7 bases from J; bases unmatched to any gene: 9. The CDR3 is made up of 15 amino acids. The CDR3 region has the DNA TGTGCCAGCAGTTTCCGTGAGGGGGCGAGAAATGAGCAGTTCTTC. It yields the protein CASSFREGARNEQFF.

In regard to this clone: Other DNA sequences in this specimen translate into the identical CDR3. This sequence joins TRBV5-1 and TRBJ2-6; D not certain. In germline, CDR1 is SGHRS, CDR2 YFSETQ. This CDR3 comprises 14 residues. The germline V and J ends were trimmed by 5 bases and 0 bases, with 6 bases remaining between them. The CDR3 protein is CASRVSSGANVLTF. CDR3 nucleotides: TGCGCCAGCAGGGTATCCTCTGGGGCCAACGTCCTGACTTTC.

The gene calls are TRBV27 and TRBJ2-7, with D perhaps TRBD1 (5 bases). Germline CDR1 MNHEY, CDR2 SMNVEV (reference sequence). This CDR3 region has 13 residues. V lost 5 bases and J lost 3, with 11 bases in between. CDR3 sequence (DNA): TGTGCCAGCAGTCCCTCAGGGTTCTACGAGCAGTACTTC. It encodes CASSPSGFYEQYF.

The gene calls are TRBV6-6 and TRBJ2-7; D possibly matches TRBD1 or TRBD2 (5 bases each). The germline V and J ends were trimmed by 6 bases and 6 bases, with 18 bases remaining between them. Germline lookup yields CDR1 MNHNY and CDR2 SVGAGI (reference sequence). CDR3 size: 14 residues. CDR3 residues: CASSSGGGYTEQYF. The CDR3 DNA follows: TGTGCCAGCAGCTCCGGTGGGGGATACACCGAGCAGTACTTC.

The chain has TRBV6-1 and TRBJ1-5; weak D call: TRBD1 (6 bases). Germline V gene sequence: CDR1 MNHNS, CDR2 SASEGT. The CDR3 has 16 amino acids. The germline V and J ends were trimmed by 4 bases and 1 base, with 14 bases remaining between them. CDR3 region: CASSGFKDRSNQPQHF. The CDR3 bases are TGTGCCAGCAGTGGTTTCAAAGACAGGAGCAATCAGCCCCAGCATTTT.

This chain uses TRBV11-3 with TRBJ2-7; TRBD1 aligns across 7 bases. Germline V CDR1 and CDR2: SGHNT, YENEEA. The CDR3 spans 14 residues. J gave up 3 bases and V 5 bases, and 7 bases lay outside the gene matches. In nucleotides, the CDR3 is TGTGCCAGCAGCCCTAACAGGGACAGCTACGAGCAGTACTTC. Translated, it gives CASSPNRDSYEQYF.

CDR3 protein: CASSLGAEPGYTF. CDR3 nucleotide sequence: TGTGCCAGCAGCTTAGGTGCAGAACCGGGCTACACCTTC. The rearrangement links TRBV7-9 to TRBJ1-2; D is uncertain. Per the germline V gene, CDR1 is SEHNR and CDR2 is FQNEAQ (reference sequence). The CDR3 consists of 13 residues. V was trimmed by 1 base and J by 8 bases, leaving 11 bases between them.

The chain recombines TRBV29-1 with TRBJ2-5; D might be TRBD1 or TRBD2, each matching 5 bases. The CDR3 has 13 residues. CDR1 is SQVTM and CDR2 is ANQGSEA in the germline V gene. V lost 7 bases and J 3 bases, leaving 15 bases between the germline ends. CDR3 protein: CSGDRGLEETQYF. DNA of the CDR3: TGCAGCGGAGATCGGGGCCTTGAAGAGACCCAGTACTTC.

The chain uses TRBV11-2 and TRBJ2-5, with D possibly matching TRBD2 (5 bases). The end of the DNA is better explained by TRBJ2-7, so the J call may be wrong. This CDR3 is 14 amino acids long. Germline V CDR1 and CDR2: SGHAT, FQNNGV. CDR3 in amino acids: CASSLGTSISEQYF. The CDR3, as DNA: TGTGCCAGCAGCTTAGGAACTAGTATCTCCGAGCAGTACTTC.

Comments on this clone: Different DNA sequences within this sample yield the same CDR3. The chain links TRBV5-1 to TRBJ2-5; D is perhaps TRBD1 (5 bases). The CDR3 loop spans 14 amino acids. Trimming stripped 3 bases from V and 4 bases from J, with 13 bases between. Looked up from germline, CDR1 is SGHRS and CDR2 is YFSETQ. DNA of the CDR3: TGCGCCAGCAGCTCAACAGGCGTAGGAGAGACCCAGTACTTC. Its translation: CASSSTGVGETQYF.